This entry lists 9 T cell receptor beta chains sequenced from one sample in a study of control samples from healthy donors and cancer patients. Here immunoSEQ multiplex PCR was the method, and the copy in TCRdb shows in-frame clones only, minus some. The repertoire has around 250,000 clones, roughly four fifths of them found once; the top ten carry less than 15%. The sample was PBMCs. These receptors originate from an older woman with lung cancer.

The rearrangement uses TRBV5-1 and TRBJ2-5; 7 bases fit TRBD1. V lost 4 bases and J lost 2; bases outside the gene matches: 5. CDR3 length equals 14 residues. Germline V CDR1 and CDR2: SGHRS, YFSETQ. The CDR3 sequence: CASSTGTAQETQYF. For the CDR3, the DNA is TGCGCCAGCAGCACCGGGACAGCTCAAGAGACCCAGTACTTC.

The rearrangement links TRBV5-1 to TRBJ2-2; D might be TRBD1 (5 bases). The CDR3 has 15 residues. In germline, CDR1 is SGHRS, CDR2 YFSETQ. The V end lost 3 bases, the J end lost 1 base, and 10 bases lay between the germline ends. CDR3 residues: CASSSGHQNTGELFF. In DNA form, the CDR3 reads TGCGCCAGCAGCTCCGGACACCAGAACACCGGGGAGCTGTTTTTT. Full variable domain (rest looked up from reference TRBV5-1 and TRBJ2-2): KAGVTQTPRYLIKTRGQQVTLSCSPISGHRSVSWYQQTPGQGLQFLFEYFSETQRNKGNFPGRFSGRQFSNSRSEMNVSTLELGDSALYLCASSSGHQNTGELFFGEGSRLTVL.

The chain carries TRBV28 and TRBJ2-7; TRBD1 agrees at 11 bases. V trimming: 7 bases; J trimming: 7 bases; junction bases outside the gene matches: 9. The CDR3 is made up of 14 amino acids. The germline CDR1 and CDR2 sequences are MDHEN and SYDVKM. DNA for the CDR3: TGTGCCAGCACGCGGGGACAGGGGGGAAAAGAGCAGTACTTC. Its protein is CASTRGQGGKEQYF.

This clone was seen just once. The chain links TRBV7-2 to TRBJ2-7; D not certain. The CDR3 extends over 13 amino acids. Germline-derived CDR1 and CDR2 are SGHTA and FQGNSA. Trimming pared 9 bases from V and 1 base from J, leaving 13 bases between. In DNA form, the CDR3 reads TGTGCCAGAGTGGACGGAAATTCCTACGAGCAGTACTTC. Residues: CARVDGNSYEQYF.

The J gene is TRBJ1-3, the V gene TRBV6-5, with a tentative D call TRBD1 (6 bases). This CDR3 region has 14 residues. In germline, CDR1 is MNHEY, CDR2 SVGAGI. The V end was cut by 8 bases, the J end by 2 bases, with 13 bases between. CDR3 protein: CASGRDNAGNTIYF. CDR3 DNA: TGTGCCAGCGGTCGGGACAACGCTGGAAACACCATATATTTT.

This clone showed up just a few times. The V call is TRBV9, the J call TRBJ1-2; TRBD1 matches at 11 bases. CDR1 and CDR2 from the germline V gene are SGDLS and YYNGEE. Unmatched junction bases numbered 8, after V lost 5 bases and J lost 8 bases. The CDR3 runs 14 residues. CDR3 region: CASSSGQGAVGYTF. The CDR3 nucleotides are TGTGCCAGCAGTTCCGGACAGGGGGCCGTCGGCTACACCTTC.

This clone was recorded once. The J gene is TRBJ2-5, the V gene TRBV9; 13 bases match TRBD2. The CDR3 has 17 amino acids. CDR1 SGDLS and CDR2 YYNGEE come from the germline V gene. With 0 bases clipped from V and 4 bases from J, the junction kept 6 bases outside the gene matches. DNA for the CDR3: TGTGCCAGCAGCGTAGAGGGGGGACTAGCGGGATCAGAGACCCAGTACTTC. This translates into CASSVEGGLAGSETQYF.

This rearrangement joins TRBV11-2 to TRBJ2-1; 8 bases fit TRBD1. Looked up from germline, CDR1 is SGHAT and CDR2 is FQNNGV. The V gene end was trimmed by 5 bases and the J gene end by 0 bases; junction bases not matched to a gene: 9. This CDR3 comprises 17 residues. CDR3 coding DNA: TGTGCCAGCAGCCTAGGACAGGGCGAACCCTCCTACAATGAGCAGTTCTTC. Residues: CASSLGQGEPSYNEQFF.

The CDR3: CASSQRVSVTEAFF. Here the CDR3 DNA reads TGTGCCAGCAGCCAGCGGGTGTCGGTCACTGAAGCTTTCTTT. The rearrangement uses TRBV3-1 (or the pseudogene TRBV3-2) and TRBJ1-1; no clear D. V shed 3 bases and J shed 4 bases, with 12 bases lying between them. Germline V gene sequence: CDR1 LGHDT, CDR2 YNNKEL (reference sequence). This CDR3 spans 14 amino acids.